This T cell receptor (beta chain) was observed in a study of regulatory T cells in long-lasting Graves disease. This clonotype was counted ten times or more. Trimming stripped 0 bases from V and 3 bases from J, with 21 bases between. The CDR3 consists of 18 residues. Germline V lookup: CDR1 SEHNR, CDR2 FQNEAQ (reference sequence). Described time point: newly diagnosed GD, antithyroid drugs for less than 3 months. PBMC RNA was the source of the TCR library. Investigators prepared the TCR beta libraries by applying iRepertoire HTBI primers and Arm-PCR of CDR3 regions. TCRdb analysed the multiplex PCR reads with MiXCR anew, one entry per CDR3 protein. The profile shows about 560,000 distinct CDR3 sequences, about 16% of them singletons. This sample also belongs to another study, concerning T cells in Graves' hyperthyroidism and ophthalmopathy.

Sequencing was performed on peripheral blood mononuclear cells (PBMCs), taken at new diagnosis, from a patient treated with antithyroid drugs. This TCR was recovered from a man between 18 and 29 years old with Graves disease. The rearrangement links TRBV7-9 to TRBJ2-7, with D tentatively TRBD1 or TRBD2 (5 bases each). The CDR3 protein is CASSLAMGLWDDGYEQYF. CDR3 DNA sequence: TGTGCCAGCAGCTTAGCTATGGGCTTATGGGACGATGGCTACGAGCAGTACTTC.